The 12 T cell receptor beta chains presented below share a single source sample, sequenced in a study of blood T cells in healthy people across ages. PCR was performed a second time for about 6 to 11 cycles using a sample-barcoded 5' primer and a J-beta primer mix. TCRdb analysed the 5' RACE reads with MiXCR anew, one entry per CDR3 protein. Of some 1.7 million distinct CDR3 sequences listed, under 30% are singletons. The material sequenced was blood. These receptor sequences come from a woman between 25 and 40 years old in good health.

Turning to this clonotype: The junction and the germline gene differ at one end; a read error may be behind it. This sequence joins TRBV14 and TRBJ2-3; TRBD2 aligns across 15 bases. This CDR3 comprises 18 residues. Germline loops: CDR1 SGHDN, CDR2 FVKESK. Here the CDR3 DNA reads TGTGCCGGCAGCCAGCCGGGACTAGCGGGGGGTATTCCAGATACGCAGTATTTT. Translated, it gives CAGSQPGLAGGIPDTQYF.

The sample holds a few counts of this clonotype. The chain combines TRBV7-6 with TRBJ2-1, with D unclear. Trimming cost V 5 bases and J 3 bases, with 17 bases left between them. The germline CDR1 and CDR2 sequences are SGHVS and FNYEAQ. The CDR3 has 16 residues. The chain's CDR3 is CASSGRGALIYNEQFF. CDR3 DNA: TGTGCCAGCAGCGGTCGAGGAGCGCTTATCTACAATGAGCAGTTCTTC.

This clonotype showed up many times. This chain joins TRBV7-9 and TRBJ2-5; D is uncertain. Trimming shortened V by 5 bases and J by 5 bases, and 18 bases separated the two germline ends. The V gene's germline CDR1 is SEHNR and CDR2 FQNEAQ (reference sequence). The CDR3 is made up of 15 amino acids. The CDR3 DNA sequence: TGTGCCAGCAGCGCTCGACGGCTTCTAGGGGAGACCCAGTACTTC. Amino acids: CASSARRLLGETQYF. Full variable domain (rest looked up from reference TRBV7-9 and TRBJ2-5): DTGVSQNPRHKITKRGQNVTFRCDPISEHNRLYWYRQTLGQGPEFLTYFQNEAQLEKSRLLSDRFSAERPKGSFSTLEIQRTEQGDSAMYLCASSARRLLGETQYFGPGTRLLVL.

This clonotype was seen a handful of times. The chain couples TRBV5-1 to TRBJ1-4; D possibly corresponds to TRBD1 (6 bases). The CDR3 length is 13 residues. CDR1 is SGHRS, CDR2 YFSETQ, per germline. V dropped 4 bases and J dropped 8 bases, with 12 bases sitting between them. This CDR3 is CASSRLRGEKLFF. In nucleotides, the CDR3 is TGCGCCAGCAGCCGACTAAGGGGGGAAAAACTGTTTTTT.

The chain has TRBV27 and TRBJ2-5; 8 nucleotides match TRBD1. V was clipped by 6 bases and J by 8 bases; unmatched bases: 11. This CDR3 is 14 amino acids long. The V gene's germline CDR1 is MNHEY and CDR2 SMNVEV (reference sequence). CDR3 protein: CASSLTGVRSTQYF. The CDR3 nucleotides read TGTGCCAGCAGCTTGACAGGGGTCAGGAGTACCCAGTACTTC.

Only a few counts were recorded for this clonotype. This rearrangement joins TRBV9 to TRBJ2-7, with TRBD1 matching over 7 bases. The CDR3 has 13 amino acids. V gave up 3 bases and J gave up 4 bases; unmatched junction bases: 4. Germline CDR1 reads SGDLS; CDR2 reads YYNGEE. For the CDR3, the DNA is TGTGCCAGCAGCGGACCGGGACAGTACGAGCAGTACTTC. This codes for CASSGPGQYEQYF.

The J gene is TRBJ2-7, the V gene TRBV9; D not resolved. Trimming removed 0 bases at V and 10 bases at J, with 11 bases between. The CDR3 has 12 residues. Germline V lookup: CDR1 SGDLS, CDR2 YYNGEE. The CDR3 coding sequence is TGTGCCAGCAGCGTAGGGTCCGGAACCCAGTACTTC. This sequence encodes CASSVGSGTQYF.

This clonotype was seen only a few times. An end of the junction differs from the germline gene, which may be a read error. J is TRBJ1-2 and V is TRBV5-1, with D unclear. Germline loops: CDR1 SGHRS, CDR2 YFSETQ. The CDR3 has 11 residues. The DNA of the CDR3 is TGCGCCAGCAGCTCCGGCTATGACTACACCTTC. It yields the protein CASSSGYDYTF. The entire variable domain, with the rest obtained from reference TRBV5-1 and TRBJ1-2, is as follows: KAGVTQTPRYLIKTRGQQVTLSCSPISGHRSVSWYQQTPGQGLQFLFEYFSETQRNKGNFPGRFSGRQFSNSRSEMNVSTLELGDSALYLCASSSGYDYTFGSGTRLTVV.

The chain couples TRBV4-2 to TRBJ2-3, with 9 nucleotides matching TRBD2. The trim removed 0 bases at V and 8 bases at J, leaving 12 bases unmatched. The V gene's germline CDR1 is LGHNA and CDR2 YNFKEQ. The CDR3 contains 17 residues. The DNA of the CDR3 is TGTGCCAGCAGCCAAGATGATGCTAGCGGGGTAGGTGGTACGCAGTATTTT. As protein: CASSQDDASGVGGTQYF.

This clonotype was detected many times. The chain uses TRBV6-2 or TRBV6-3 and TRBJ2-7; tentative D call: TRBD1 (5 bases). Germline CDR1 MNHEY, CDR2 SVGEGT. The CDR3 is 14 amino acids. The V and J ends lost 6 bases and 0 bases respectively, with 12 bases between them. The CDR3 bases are TGTGCCAGCAGGGACACTTTGCCCTCCTACGAGCAGTACTTC. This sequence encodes CASRDTLPSYEQYF.

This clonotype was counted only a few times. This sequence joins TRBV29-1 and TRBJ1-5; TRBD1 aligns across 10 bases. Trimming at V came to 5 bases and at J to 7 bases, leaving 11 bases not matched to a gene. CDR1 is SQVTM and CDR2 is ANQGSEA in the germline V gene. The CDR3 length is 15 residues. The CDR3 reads CSVKHGTGEGQPQHF. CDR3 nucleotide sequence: TGCAGCGTTAAACACGGGACAGGGGAAGGCCAGCCCCAGCATTTT.

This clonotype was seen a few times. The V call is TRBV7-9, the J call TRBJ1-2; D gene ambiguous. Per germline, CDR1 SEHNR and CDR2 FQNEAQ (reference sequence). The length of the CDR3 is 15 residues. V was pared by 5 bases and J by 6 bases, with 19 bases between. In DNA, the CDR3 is TGTGCCAGCAGCCTTCTCCTGGACCTAGCTAATGGCTACACCTTC. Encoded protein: CASSLLLDLANGYTF.